This TCR beta chain was recovered during a study of metastatic and nonmetastatic thyroid tumors. Study-wide context: Patients with malignant and benign thyroid disease provided blood and tumor or nodule tissue, whose repertoires were compared.

Until they underwent thyroid surgery, no patient had received any treatment. Study findings and constraints: Significantly greater TCR beta diversity was reportedly found in malignant thyroid tumors than in benign nodules (in blood and tumor).

The table lists this clone with a count of one. The antigen remains unidentified. Via MiXCR, TCRdb re-called the PCR reads. The sample has 23,000 or so clones, around 21% seen once; the top ten hold 28%. After removal of 5 bases from V and 11 bases from J, the junction contained 13 bases not matched to a gene. The CDR3 loop spans 14 amino acids. Germline CDR1 and CDR2: LGHNA and YSLEER. This clonotype was sampled from a female donor with papillary thyroid cancer or a benign thyroid nodule (not recorded which). Some clones in this sample may be carry-over from other donors' samples. Sequencing was done on a sample of blood. The V gene is TRBV4-3, the J gene TRBJ1-2, with 8 bases identical to TRBD1. In nucleotides, the CDR3 is TGCGCCAGCAGCTCCCAACCGTCCCAGGGGGCGTACACCTTC. Translated, it gives CASSSQPSQGAYTF.